This passage covers 15 T cell receptor beta chains from one sample sequenced in a study of OX40 agonist ivuxolimab in advanced cancers. Only in-frame clones appear in the TCRdb table, and some are missing; sequencing was by immunoSEQ multiplex PCR. This repertoire shows some 110,000 clones, 85% to 95% found once; its top ten account for roughly 0.8%. The sample in question was CD4+ or CD8+ T cells sorted from blood, obtained in a trial of the OX40 agonist ivuxolimab. All receptors come from an adult with an advanced solid tumor such as melanoma, head and neck, liver or kidney cancer.

This chain joins TRBV10-2 and TRBJ2-1; 12 bases fit TRBD2. Per germline, CDR1 WSHSY and CDR2 SAAADI. The V gene end was trimmed by 1 base and the J gene end by 4 bases; junction bases not matched to a gene: 2. The CDR3 is made up of 16 amino acids. This CDR3 reads CASSELLAGGYNEQFF. The CDR3 bases are TGCGCCAGCAGTGAGTTACTAGCGGGAGGATACAATGAGCAGTTCTTC.

The chain carries TRBV13 and TRBJ1-5; D unresolved. Germline CDR1 PRHDT, CDR2 FYEKMQ (reference sequence). The V and J ends lost 5 bases and 3 bases respectively, with 11 bases between them. This CDR3 contains 14 residues. Written as DNA, the CDR3 is TGTGCCAGCAGCCAAGGACGGTTCAATCAGCCCCAGCATTTT. It is translated as CASSQGRFNQPQHF.

The chain carries TRBV6-5 and TRBJ1-2, with TRBD1 identical over 8 bases. The junction had 8 bases not matched to a gene; V was cut back by 4 bases and J by 7 bases. From germline, CDR1 is MNHEY and CDR2 SVGAGI. The CDR3 consists of 14 residues. Written as DNA, the CDR3 is TGTGCCAGCAGTTTGGGACAGGCATACGGTGGCTACACCTTC. It encodes CASSLGQAYGGYTF.

The chain joins TRBV5-6 to TRBJ2-5; the D gene is possibly TRBD1 (6 bases). Judging by the DNA end, TRBJ2-7 fits better; the J call may be wrong. The CDR3 sequence is 15 residues long. Germline CDR1 reads SGHDT; CDR2 reads YYEEEE. The CDR3 nucleotides are TGTGCCAGCAGCTTGTCTGGCAGGGGAATCTACGAGCAGTACTTC. Translation: CASSLSGRGIYEQYF.

The chain is built from TRBV6-5 and TRBJ2-7, with D possibly TRBD2 on 5 matching bases. V lost 2 bases, J lost 3 bases, and 14 bases lay in between. The germline V gene encodes CDR1 MNHEY and CDR2 SVGAGI. The CDR3 is 15 amino acids. The CDR3 loop reads CASSYMAGLVYEQYF. For the CDR3, the DNA is TGTGCCAGCAGTTACATGGCAGGACTGGTCTACGAGCAGTACTTC.

The V and J genes are TRBV4-3 and TRBJ2-5; D uncertain. The CDR3 is made up of 13 amino acids. Trimming shortened V by 2 bases and J by 2 bases, and 6 bases separated the two germline ends. Germline CDR1 and CDR2: LGHNA and YSLEER. The CDR3 DNA sequence: TGCGCCAGCAGCCAATTGCCTCAAGAGACCCAGTACTTC. It specifies CASSQLPQETQYF.

Regarding this clone: A junction boundary mismatches the germline segment, possibly from a read error. The V and J genes are TRBV7-7 and TRBJ2-5; 12 positions agree with TRBD2. This CDR3 is 16 amino acids long. Germline assignment: CDR1 SSHAT and CDR2 FNYEAQ (reference sequence). CDR3 nucleotides: TGTGCTAGCAGCTCACTAGCGGGAGGTAGCCAAGAGACCCAGTACTTC. Translating it yields CASSSLAGGSQETQYF.

V and J are TRBV10-3 and TRBJ2-7, with D perhaps assigned TRBD1 or TRBD2 (7 bases each). The germline CDR1 and CDR2 sequences are ENHRY and SYGVKD. This CDR3 has 12 amino acids. V lost 6 bases and J 6 bases, leaving 12 bases between the germline ends. CDR3 in DNA: TGTGCCATCAGACCAGGGGGGGTCGAGCAGTACTTC. Translated, it gives CAIRPGGVEQYF.

The chain has TRBV5-6 and TRBJ2-1, with D possibly matching TRBD2 (6 bases). CDR1 is SGHDT, CDR2 YYEEEE, per germline. Trimming shortened V by 4 bases and J by 9 bases, and 20 bases separated the two germline ends. The CDR3 contains 15 residues. In nucleotides, the CDR3 is TGTGCCAGCAGCCCAATGCGCGGAGGGTCAGGTGAGCAGTTCTTC. Amino acid sequence: CASSPMRGGSGEQFF. Using reference TRBV5-6 and TRBJ2-1 for the parts outside the CDR3, the full variable domain is DAGVTQSPTHLIKTRGQQVTLRCSPKSGHDTVSWYQQALGQGPQFIFQYYEEEERQRGNFPDRFSGHQFPNYSSELNVNALLLGDSALYLCASSPMRGGSGEQFFGPGTRLTVL.

The chain has TRBV19 and TRBJ2-1; 8 bases match TRBD2. Looked up from germline, CDR1 is LNHDA and CDR2 is SQIVND (reference sequence). J lost 9 bases, V lost 7 bases, and 11 bases had no gene match. CDR3 length equals 14 residues. The CDR3 DNA sequence: TGTGCCAGTACCGCGGGAGGCTGGCGGGGTGAGCAGTTCTTC. It specifies CASTAGGWRGEQFF.

The CDR3 reads CASTQGVNNQPQHF. The CDR3 DNA is TGTGCCAGCACCCAGGGCGTGAACAATCAGCCCCAGCATTTT. The chain couples TRBV28 to TRBJ1-5; D might be TRBD1 (5 bases). Germline CDR1 MDHEN, CDR2 SYDVKM. The V end lost 7 bases, the J end lost 3 bases, and 13 bases lay between the germline ends. The CDR3 covers 14 residues.

The gene calls are TRBV10-3 and TRBJ2-1; 8 bases match TRBD1. The CDR3 sequence is 13 residues long. Germline CDR1 ENHRY, CDR2 SYGVKD. V shed 7 bases and J 8 bases; nucleotides not matched to a gene: 7. The CDR3 bases are TGTGCCATCACTCCGGACAGGGAGGATGAGCAGTTCTTC. It encodes CAITPDREDEQFF.

This clone was detected a few times. The chain uses TRBV6-1 and TRBJ1-2; D unresolved. This CDR3 contains 14 residues. V was shortened by 5 bases and J by 4 bases, with 14 bases between the two germline ends. From germline, CDR1 is MNHNS and CDR2 SASEGT. CDR3 region: CASSSAFRGYGYTF. The CDR3 DNA reads as TGTGCCAGCAGTTCGGCCTTTCGGGGCTATGGCTACACCTTC.

The V and J genes are TRBV19 and TRBJ2-7; D unclear. This CDR3 comprises 14 residues. CDR1 is LNHDA and CDR2 is SQIVND in the germline V gene (reference sequence). V dropped 5 bases and J dropped 7 bases, with 18 bases sitting between them. CDR3 sequence (DNA): TGTGCCAGTAGTCCACTCTACCTCAGCGAGGAGCAGTACTTC. This gives the protein CASSPLYLSEEQYF.

The genes are TRBV5-1 and TRBJ1-4; D uncertain. This CDR3 is built from 13 residues. Trimming stripped 4 bases from V and 4 bases from J, with 8 bases between. Germline V gives CDR1 SGHRS, CDR2 YFSETQ. DNA of the CDR3: TGCGCCAGCAGCGGGTCCCTTAATGAAAAACTGTTTTTT. It is translated as CASSGSLNEKLFF. Full variable domain (outside the CDR3, taken from reference TRBV5-1 and TRBJ1-4): KAGVTQTPRYLIKTRGQQVTLSCSPISGHRSVSWYQQTPGQGLQFLFEYFSETQRNKGNFPGRFSGRQFSNSRSEMNVSTLELGDSALYLCASSGSLNEKLFFGSGTQLSVL.